The present TCR beta chain was sequenced within a study of T-cell memory formation after mild COVID-19. Employing constant-segment primers, 5'RACE generated TCR alpha and TCR beta cDNA libraries bearing sample barcodes and UMIs. TCRdb re-called the 5' RACE reads through MiXCR, storing one row per CDR3 protein. Counted here are 110,000 to 150,000 distinct CDR3 sequences, almost 25% occurring once; the ten biggest clones make up roughly a quarter. This clonotype was picked up a small number of times. The V gene end was trimmed by 4 bases and the J gene end by 6 bases; junction bases not matched to a gene: 5. CDR3 length equals 13 residues. CDR1 and CDR2 from the germline V gene are SGHTA and FQGNSA.

Sequencing was done on a sample of PBMCs or a T cell subset sorted from them (not recorded which). This chain uses TRBV7-2 with TRBJ2-7; 8 nucleotides match TRBD1. This TCR came from an adult woman who had mild COVID-19 (a few samples of this study predate the infection). Cell type and time point are not known. The CDR3 reads CASSSPDRGEQYF. CDR3 nucleotides: TGTGCCAGCAGCTCCCCCGACAGGGGCGAGCAGTACTTC.